The next 29 T cell receptor beta chains were all read from a single sample in a study of PD-1 blockade in classical Hodgkin lymphoma. Assay: immunoSEQ multiplex PCR; the TCRdb copy retains only in-frame clones and omits some. The table records tens of thousands of clones, about 92% of them present only once. Each patient relapsed following autologous stem cell transplantation, and prior brentuximab vedotin exposure differed. The sample in question was peripheral blood mononuclear cells (PBMCs), obtained at baseline. These receptors were collected from a human donor with classical Hodgkin lymphoma.

V and J are TRBV4-1 and TRBJ2-5, with D perhaps given as TRBD1 or TRBD2 (5 bases each). The CDR3 length is 17 residues. V was trimmed by 0 bases and J by 3 bases, leaving 17 bases between them. From germline, CDR1 is MGHRA and CDR2 YSYEKL. DNA for the CDR3: TGCGCCAGCAGCCAAGATTCCGGGACGGTCGTCAAAGAGACCCAGTACTTC. This encodes CASSQDSGTVVKETQYF.

The V gene is TRBV6-5, the J gene TRBJ2-1; the D is unclear. The CDR3 has 15 amino acids. Trimming removed 4 bases at V and 0 bases at J, with 10 bases between. Germline V CDR1 and CDR2: MNHEY, SVGAGI. For the CDR3, the DNA is TGTGCCAGCAGTTGGACCTCGGGCTCCTACAATGAGCAGTTCTTC. Protein: CASSWTSGSYNEQFF.

This sequence joins TRBV10-3 and TRBJ1-5, with 7 bases that match TRBD1. The junction had 3 bases not matched to a gene; V was cut back by 6 bases and J by 4 bases. The CDR3 runs 13 residues. Germline CDR1 is ENHRY and CDR2 is SYGVKD. In DNA, the CDR3 is TGTGCCATCAGGGGGACAGAGAATCAGCCCCAGCATTTT. Protein: CAIRGTENQPQHF.

The gene calls are TRBV10-3 and TRBJ1-1, with D unresolved. CDR3 length: 13 residues. V lost 5 bases and J lost 3, with 10 bases in between. CDR1 ENHRY and CDR2 SYGVKD come from the germline V gene. The CDR3 region has the DNA TGTGCCATCAGTAAAAGGAGAGACACTGAAGCTTTCTTT. It translates to CAISKRRDTEAFF.

This sequence joins TRBV27 and TRBJ2-5, with TRBD2 matching over 11 bases. The J segment lost 4 bases and the V segment lost 6 bases, leaving 10 bases of the junction unmatched. CDR3 length equals 16 residues. Germline values: CDR1 MNHEY, CDR2 SMNVEV (reference sequence). DNA of the CDR3: TGTGCCAGCAGCCCTATCCTAGGACTAGCGGGAGAGACCCAGTACTTC. The encoded protein is CASSPILGLAGETQYF.

V usage is TRBV11-2 and J usage is TRBJ2-7, with D possibly TRBD2 on 6 matching bases. The V gene lost 4 bases and the J gene lost 3 bases, with 10 bases spanning the gap. Germline lookup yields CDR1 SGHAT and CDR2 FQNNGV. This CDR3 spans 13 amino acids. Here the CDR3 DNA reads TGTGCCAGCAGCTCCGGGACTTACTACGAGCAGTACTTC. It translates to CASSSGTYYEQYF.

The chain links TRBV4-3 to TRBJ2-7; 11 nucleotides agree with TRBD2. The trim removed 4 bases at V and 4 bases at J, leaving 6 bases unmatched. The germline V gene has CDR1 LGHNA and CDR2 YSLEER. CDR3 length equals 15 residues. CDR3 residues: CASSPYGTSGYEQYF. CDR3 DNA sequence: TGCGCCAGCAGCCCATACGGGACTAGCGGATACGAGCAGTACTTC.

This clone was detected only a few times. The CDR3 sequence: CASSENRPEKLFF. The CDR3 DNA follows: TGTGCCAGCAGTGAAAACAGACCTGAAAAACTGTTTTTT. V gene TRBV2 combines with J gene TRBJ1-4; D remains ambiguous. Per the germline V gene, CDR1 is SNHLY and CDR2 is FYNNEI. The CDR3 loop spans 13 amino acids. The V and J ends lost 2 bases and 7 bases respectively, with 8 bases between them.

V gene TRBV29-1 combines with J gene TRBJ2-5, with 10 bases identical to TRBD1. The trim removed 6 bases at V and 5 bases at J, leaving 6 bases unmatched. CDR1 is SQVTM, CDR2 ANQGSEA, per germline. CDR3 length: 13 amino acids. The CDR3 here is CSVEDRGGETQYF. CDR3 sequence (DNA): TGCAGCGTAGAGGACAGGGGGGGCGAGACCCAGTACTTC. Full variable domain (remainder filled in from reference TRBV29-1 and TRBJ2-5): SAVISQKPSRDICQRGTSLTIQCQVDSQVTMMFWYRQQPGQSLTLIATANQGSEATYESGFVIDKFPISRPNLTFSTLTVSNMSPEDSSIYLCSVEDRGGETQYFGPGTRLLVL.

The chain combines TRBV11-2 with TRBJ2-3, with 10 positions matching TRBD2. The germline gives CDR1 SGHAT, CDR2 FQNNGV. CDR3 length: 15 residues. The trim removed 5 bases at V and 3 bases at J, leaving 5 bases unmatched. The CDR3 sequence: CASSTGLANTDTQYF. The CDR3 nucleotides read TGTGCCAGCAGCACGGGACTAGCGAATACAGATACGCAGTATTTT.

V and J are TRBV2 and TRBJ2-3; no reliable D call. The CDR3 loop spans 13 amino acids. Trimming took 5 bases from V and 5 from J, leaving 11 bases between them. Germline CDR1 SNHLY, CDR2 FYNNEI. The CDR3 here is CASSKELGDTQYF. CDR3 sequence (DNA): TGTGCCAGCAGTAAAGAGCTAGGAGATACGCAGTATTTT.

The V gene is TRBV7-9, the J gene TRBJ2-3, with D perhaps matching TRBD2 (5 bases). V lost 1 base, J lost 2 bases, and 16 bases lay in between. CDR1 SEHNR and CDR2 FQNEAQ come from the germline V gene (reference sequence). The CDR3 sequence is 17 residues long. The CDR3 region is CASSLGSAAVDTDTQYF. The CDR3 DNA reads TGTGCCAGCAGCTTAGGTTCCGCAGCGGTAGACACAGATACGCAGTATTTT.

This chain links TRBV5-1 with TRBJ1-1; D is unresolved. CDR1 and CDR2 (germline): SGHRS, YFSETQ. The CDR3 is made up of 13 amino acids. V was trimmed by 2 bases and J by 8 bases, leaving 13 bases between them. The CDR3 spells CASSFASDEEAFF. For the CDR3, the DNA is TGCGCCAGCAGCTTCGCGTCGGATGAAGAAGCTTTCTTT. Looking up the rest from reference TRBV5-1 and TRBJ1-1 gives the full variable domain: KAGVTQTPRYLIKTRGQQVTLSCSPISGHRSVSWYQQTPGQGLQFLFEYFSETQRNKGNFPGRFSGRQFSNSRSEMNVSTLELGDSALYLCASSFASDEEAFFGQGTRLTVV.

The rearrangement joins TRBV7-2 to TRBJ2-3; 10 bases match TRBD2. Germline-derived CDR1 and CDR2 are SGHTA and FQGNSA. Trimming at V came to 11 bases and at J to 5 bases, leaving 7 bases not matched to a gene. This CDR3 is 13 amino acids long. DNA for the CDR3: TGTGCCCTTGGGACTAGCGCACGAGATACGCAGTATTTT. Translating gives CALGTSARDTQYF.

The V gene is TRBV25-1, the J gene TRBJ2-1; D is possibly TRBD1 or TRBD2 (6 bases each). The CDR3 consists of 15 residues. The germline gives CDR1 MGHDK, CDR2 SYGVNS. The V and J ends lost 1 base and 10 bases respectively, with 17 bases between them. The CDR3 coding sequence is TGTGCCAGCAGTGAATCCTGGGGGGCGGCTGAAGAGCAGTTCTTC. Its protein product is CASSESWGAAEEQFF.

The V call is TRBV27, the J call TRBJ2-3; no definite D call. The CDR3 consists of 13 residues. The ends were cut back, 5 bases at V and 5 bases at J, with 11 bases in the middle. Germline V CDR1 and CDR2: MNHEY, SMNVEV (reference sequence). CDR3 sequence: CASSILGGDTQYF. As DNA, the CDR3 is TGTGCCAGCAGTATCCTAGGTGGAGATACGCAGTATTTT.

V usage is TRBV9 and J usage is TRBJ1-1; D is undetermined. CDR1 and CDR2 from the germline V gene are SGDLS and YYNGEE. With 3 bases removed from V and 4 bases from J, the gap between germline ends came to 13 bases. The CDR3 is made up of 14 amino acids. The CDR3 reads CASSGGSAGTEAFF. Written as DNA, the CDR3 is TGTGCCAGCAGCGGCGGGTCCGCCGGCACTGAAGCTTTCTTT.

The gene calls are TRBV19 and TRBJ2-3; 10 bases are a match to TRBD2. CDR1 is LNHDA, CDR2 SQIVND, per germline (reference sequence). V shed 10 bases, J shed 1 base, and the junction held 8 bases outside the gene matches. There are 15 residues in the CDR3. DNA of the CDR3: TGTGCCACCGACCGAGCGGGGGGGGGCACAGATACGCAGTATTTT. This codes for CATDRAGGGTDTQYF.

V is TRBV5-4 and J is TRBJ1-1; 9 bases align to TRBD1. The CDR3 contains 20 residues. Trimming cost V 3 bases and J 0 bases; bases outside gene matches: 18. Looked up from germline, CDR1 is SGHNT and CDR2 is YYREEE (reference sequence). The CDR3 protein is CASSSPGQGPNRLMNTEAFF. In nucleotides, the CDR3 is TGTGCCAGCAGCTCTCCGGGACAGGGCCCCAATCGGCTTATGAACACTGAAGCTTTCTTT.

In its sample, this clone was seen once. At one boundary the junction diverges from the germline segment, which might be a read error. CDR3 DNA: TGTGCCAGCAGTAGCCAGAAGTGGAACTTC. Amino acids: CASSSQKWNF. The chain uses TRBV6-1 and TRBJ2-4, with D hard to call. Germline V lookup: CDR1 MNHNS, CDR2 SASEGT. CDR3 length equals 10 residues.

V and J are TRBV2 and TRBJ1-4; a possible D gene is TRBD1 (5 bases). The germline gives CDR1 SNHLY, CDR2 FYNNEI. This CDR3 region has 13 residues. The germline V and J ends were trimmed by 6 bases and 8 bases, with 13 bases remaining between them. CDR3 amino acids: CASRGESKEKLFF. As DNA, the CDR3 is TGTGCCAGCAGGGGGGAGAGCAAAGAAAAACTGTTTTTT. The entire variable domain, with the rest obtained from reference TRBV2 and TRBJ1-4, is as follows: EPEVTQTPSHQVTQMGQEVILRCVPISNHLYFYWYRQILGQKVEFLVSFYNNEISEKSEIFDDQFSVERPDGSNFTLKIRSTKLEDSAMYFCASRGESKEKLFFGSGTQLSVL.

V and J are TRBV21-1 and TRBJ2-3; TRBD1 was called by the table and not checked on the DNA. TRBV21-1 is tagged as a pseudogene. The length of the CDR3 is 13 residues. In nucleotides, the CDR3 is TGTGCCAGCAGGAGACAGGGCACAGATACGCAGTATTTT. It codes for CASRRQGTDTQYF.

The chain couples TRBV30 to TRBJ1-2; D unresolved. This CDR3 has 16 amino acids. The V gene's germline CDR1 is GTSNPN and CDR2 SVGIG (reference sequence). V lost 0 bases, J lost 7 bases, and 21 bases lay in between. The CDR3 sequence is CAWSVILPVAGSGYTF. The CDR3 DNA reads TGTGCCTGGAGTGTAATCTTACCCGTGGCAGGCTCTGGCTACACCTTC.

The CDR3 DNA reads TGTGCCAGCAGTGAATCCGCAGCAGGGACTGAAGCTTTCTTT. Translated: CASSESAAGTEAFF. This chain uses TRBV25-1 with TRBJ1-1; a weak D match, TRBD1 (5 bases). Deletions cut 1 base from V and 5 bases from J, with 11 bases between. Looked up from germline, CDR1 is MGHDK and CDR2 is SYGVNS. This CDR3 is 14 amino acids long.

This clone appeared a single time. The chain uses TRBV6-6 and TRBJ2-3; D uncertain. Per the germline V gene, CDR1 is MNHNY and CDR2 is SVGAGI (reference sequence). V dropped 3 bases and J dropped 0 bases, with 10 bases sitting between them. The CDR3 runs 15 residues. Here the CDR3 reads CASSYLGGSTDTQYF. The CDR3 coding sequence is TGTGCCAGCAGTTATCTGGGCGGAAGCACAGATACGCAGTATTTT.

V gene TRBV27 combines with J gene TRBJ2-1; 10 bases align to TRBD2. The CDR3 is 14 residues long. The V gene's germline CDR1 is MNHEY and CDR2 SMNVEV (reference sequence). J gave up 9 bases and V 7 bases, and 9 bases lay outside the gene matches. The CDR3 region is CASKPGLATGEQFF. The CDR3 coding sequence is TGTGCCAGCAAACCGGGACTAGCGACCGGTGAGCAGTTCTTC.

The sample holds one count of this clone. The chain is built from TRBV27 and TRBJ1-1; D call uncertain. Per the germline V gene, CDR1 is MNHEY and CDR2 is SMNVEV (reference sequence). V was clipped by 5 bases and J by 1 base, with 11 bases between them. The CDR3 loop spans 14 amino acids. The CDR3 bases are TGTGCCAGCAGTCCCGAGTGGGGGAACACTGAAGCTTTCTTT. Its translation is CASSPEWGNTEAFF.

The chain links TRBV9 to TRBJ2-3; TRBD2 might be the D (7 bases). The CDR3 is 17 residues long. The germline V gene has CDR1 SGDLS and CDR2 YYNGEE. The ends were cut back, 0 bases at V and 4 bases at J, with 18 bases in the middle. DNA for the CDR3: TGTGCCAGCAGCGTAGCGTCCGGGGCGGGGGCACCAGATACGCAGTATTTT. Residues: CASSVASGAGAPDTQYF.

This clone was detected once. CDR3 protein: CASSRPGLAGNNEQFF. Here the CDR3 DNA reads TGTGCCAGCAGCCGCCCGGGACTAGCGGGGAACAATGAGCAGTTCTTC. The chain carries TRBV13 and TRBJ2-1; 13 nucleotides match TRBD2. The trim removed 5 bases at V and 5 bases at J, leaving 6 bases unmatched. The CDR3 covers 16 residues. Germline CDR1 and CDR2: PRHDT and FYEKMQ (reference sequence).